A selection of T cell receptor beta chains follows, all from one sample in a study of cytomegalovirus exposure and HLA in healthy donors. Assay: immunoSEQ multiplex PCR; the TCRdb copy retains only in-frame clones and omits some. Of approximately 130,000 clones listed, 70% to 90% were seen once; the top ten hold approximately 1.4%. Material for sequencing was PBMCs. The origin of the receptors is a man aged 40-49 years in good health and CMV-seronegative. Each CDR3 is given with its conserved first and last residue. The D gene is left open where the match is weak. A row's size may be missing; if present it is once, few, many or a size class.

14 | TRBJ1-2 | . | . | TRBV6-6 | TGTGCCAGCAGTTACTTGGACCCTCGGGGTGGCTACACCTTC | CASSYLDPRGGYTF
14 | TRBJ1-1 | . | TRBD1 | TRBV5-4 | TGTGCCAGCAGCCATACCAGGGGGGACGCTGAAGCTTTCTTT | CASSHTRGDAEAFF
15 | TRBJ2-7 | once | TRBD1 | TRBV5-6 | TGTGCCAGCAGCTTCCCGGGACAGGGGATCTACGAGCAGTACTTC | CASSFPGQGIYEQYF
16 | TRBJ2-1 | . | . | TRBV28 | TGTGCCAGCAACCCGAGCTCTAGCGACGCCTACAATGAGCAGTTCTTC | CASNPSSSDAYNEQFF
12 | TRBJ1-1 | once | . | TRBV7-9 | TGTGCCAGCAGCTTAAAGGGGTCTGAAGCTTTCTTT | CASSLKGSEAFF
12 | TRBJ2-1 | . | . | TRBV7-8 | TGTGCCAGCAGCGTTCAGGGCTATGAGCAGTTCTTC | CASSVQGYEQFF
13 | TRBJ1-4 | . | . | TRBV10-3 | TGTGCCATCAGAAGCTCAACTAATGAAAAACTGTTTTTT | CAIRSSTNEKLFF
17 | TRBJ2-3 | . | TRBD2 | TRBV5-8 | TGTGCCAGCAGCCCGGGACTAGCGGGAGGGTACACAGATACGCAGTATTTT | CASSPGLAGGYTDTQYF
15 | TRBJ2-1 | . | TRBD2 | TRBV7-2 | TGTGCCAGCAGCGGCGAGCGGGGGGCTTACAATGAGCAGTTCTTC | CASSGERGAYNEQFF
15 | TRBJ2-4 | . | TRBD1 | TRBV5-4 | TGTGCCAGCAGCATGAGGGGGCAAGCCAAAAACATTCAGTACTTC | CASSMRGQAKNIQYF
13 | TRBJ1-2 | few | . | TRBV9 | TGTGCCAGCAGCGTCGAGGACAGTTTTGGCTACACCTTC | CASSVEDSFGYTF
13 | TRBJ2-5 | . | TRBD2 | TRBV29-1 | TGCACCTTTTGGGGGGGGTACCAAGAGACCCAGTACTTC | CTFWGGYQETQYF
17 | TRBJ2-3 | . | TRBD2 | TRBV5-1 | TGCGCCAGCAGCTGGAGGAGTGGGGGGGGAGTGCCAGATACGCAGTATTTT | CASSWRSGGGVPDTQYF
14 | TRBJ1-5 | . | TRBD1 | TRBV6-5 | TGTGCCAGCAGTTACTCACAGGGGTACCAGCCCCAGCATTTT | CASSYSQGYQPQHF
14 | TRBJ1-6 | . | . | TRBV7-2 | TGTGCCAGCAGCTTAACAGGGCGAAATTCACCCCTCCACTTT | CASSLTGRNSPLHF
13 | TRBJ2-4 | . | . | TRBV4-1 | TGCGCCAGCAGTCCTCCTAGGGGTGCGGCTCAGTACTTC | CASSPPRGAAQYF
16 | TRBJ2-3 | once | TRBD2 | TRBV19 | TGTGCCAGTACCCTGGGACTAGCGGCTAGCACAGATACGCAGTATTTT | CASTLGLAASTDTQYF
16 | TRBJ2-1 | . | TRBD2 | TRBV5-4 | TGTGCCAGCAGCTTACTAGCGGGAGGGACCTACAATGAGCAGTTCTTC | CASSLLAGGTYNEQFF
14 | TRBJ2-7 | . | TRBD1 | TRBV2 | TGTGCCAGCAGTGGGACAGGGAGCTCCTACGAGCAGTACTTC | CASSGTGSSYEQYF
16 | TRBJ2-1 | . | . | TRBV5-8 | TGTGCCAGCAGCCCTCGGGGGATAGTCTCCTACAATGAGCAGTTCTTC | CASSPRGIVSYNEQFF
16 | TRBJ2-3 | . | TRBD2 | TRBV4-1 | TGCGCCAGCAGCCGACGAACTAGCGGCCTTTCAGATACGCAGTATTTT | CASSRRTSGLSDTQYF
13 | TRBJ1-1 | . | . | TRBV7-6 | TGTGCCAGCAGCTTAGCGGTCGACACTGAAACTTTCTTT | CASSLAVDTETFF
16 | TRBJ2-3 | . | TRBD2 | TRBV19 | TGTGCCAGTAGTATCCGGGGCGGGAGGGGTACAGATACGCAGTATTTT | CASSIRGGRGTDTQYF
16 | TRBJ2-2 | . | TRBD2 | TRBV9 | TGTGCCAGCAGCGTAGGGTTGGCGGGAGGGACCGGGGAGCTGTTTTTT | CASSVGLAGGTGELFF
13 | TRBJ1-5 | . | TRBD1 | TRBV29-1 | TGCAGCGTTACGACAGGGTCTGGCCAGCCCCAGCATTTT | CSVTTGSGQPQHF
16 | TRBJ2-5 | . | TRBD2 | TRBV11-2 | TGTGCCAGCAGCCGCGGGGGACTAGCGGGCCAAGAGACCCAGTACTTC | CASSRGGLAGQETQYF
15 | TRBJ2-2 | . | . | TRBV7-3 | TGTGCCAGCTCCCCCGGCGGGGAGTTCACCGGGGAGCTGTTTTTT | CASSPGGEFTGELFF
15 | TRBJ2-7 | . | TRBD2 | TRBV4-3 | TGCGCCAGCAGCCACGAAACTAGCGGCTTCTACGAGCAGTACTTC | CASSHETSGFYEQYF
14 | TRBJ1-1 | once | TRBD1 | TRBV6-6 | TGTGCCAGCGGTTCGACAGGGGTTGGGACTGAAGCTTTCTTT | CASGSTGVGTEAFF
18 | TRBJ1-6 | . | TRBD1 | TRBV28 | TGTGCCAGCAGTTCAACGCTAGAGGGGGCCTCCTATAATTCACCCCTCCACTTT | CASSSTLEGASYNSPLHF
17 | TRBJ2-2 | . | TRBD2 | TRBV4-3 | TGCGCCAGCAGCCAAAGGGCTAGCGGGAGTACCACCGGGGAGCTGTTTTTT | CASSQRASGSTTGELFF
15 | TRBJ1-6 | . | . | TRBV18 | TGTGCCAGCTCACCAGGGGCAGGGGCAAATTCACCCCTCCACTTT | CASSPGAGANSPLHF
15 | TRBJ2-1 | . | TRBD2 | TRBV7-2 | TGTGCCAGCAGCTTAGGAGTGGGACTAGCCCACGAGCAGTTCTTC | CASSLGVGLAHEQFF
15 | TRBJ2-7 | few | . | TRBV27 | TGTGCCAGCAGTTTATTACGGGAGAGCTCCTACGAGCAGTACTTC | CASSLLRESSYEQYF
15 | TRBJ2-1 | . | . | TRBV5-1 | TGCGCCAGCAGCTTGGTTTCTAGCGCTAATAATGAGCAGTTCTTC | CASSLVSSANNEQFF
16 | TRBJ2-1 | . | TRBD2 | TRBV6-6 | TGTGCCAGCAAAGCACCACTAGCGGGGGCCTACAATGAGCAGTTCTTC | CASKAPLAGAYNEQFF